The 4 T cell receptor beta chains below all came from one sample that was sequenced in a study of beta chain features in type 1 diabetes. Reverse transcription of all isolated RNA meant that expressed TCRB transcripts were sequenced. This table comes from immunoSEQ multiplex PCR, and its TCRdb copy is limited to in-frame clones, with some not included. The table lists under 950,000 clones, 15% to 20% of them singletons. The sample comprised naive CD4+ T cells from blood. These receptors were taken from a woman under 30 in good health.

The CDR3: CASSHDNYNEQFF. DNA of the CDR3: TGTGCCAGCAGTCACGACAACTACAATGAGCAGTTCTTC. The V gene is TRBV6-1, the J gene TRBJ2-1; D call uncertain. Germline V gene data show CDR1 as MNHNS and CDR2 as SASEGT. This CDR3 region has 13 residues. The V and J ends lost 5 bases and 3 bases respectively, with 8 bases between them.

This clone was detected a few times. The genes are TRBV7-9 and TRBJ2-7; D is perhaps TRBD1 (6 bases). V was trimmed by 2 bases and J by 13 bases, leaving 18 bases between them. The CDR3 is made up of 13 amino acids. CDR1 and CDR2 (germline): SEHNR, FQNEAQ (reference sequence). Here the CDR3 reads CASSLTQGTPRYF. The CDR3 DNA sequence: TGTGCCAGCAGCTTAACCCAGGGGACCCCCCGTTACTTC.

The chain carries TRBV25-1 and TRBJ2-2; TRBD2 matches at 8 bases. With 4 bases clipped from V and 5 bases from J, the junction kept 3 bases outside the gene matches. The CDR3 has 14 residues. Germline CDR1 is MGHDK and CDR2 is SYGVNS. CDR3 loop: CASSVAGGTGELFF. CDR3 sequence (DNA): TGTGCCAGCAGTGTGGCGGGAGGTACCGGGGAGCTGTTTTTT.

The sample holds a few counts of this clone. Within the sample, other DNA sequences also encode this same CDR3. The V and J genes are TRBV5-4 and TRBJ2-5; D ambiguous. The CDR3 is 13 residues long. Germline V gene data show CDR1 as SGHNT and CDR2 as YYREEE (reference sequence). Trimming left V 0 bases short and J 2 bases short, with 5 bases between. The CDR3 region has the DNA TGTGCCAGCAGCTTGGATGGACAAGAGACCCAGTACTTC. It yields the protein CASSLDGQETQYF. The variable domain in full, with the rest retrieved from reference TRBV5-4 and TRBJ2-5, is ETGVTQSPTHLIKTRGQQVTLRCSSQSGHNTVSWYQQALGQGPQFIFQYYREEENGRGNFPPRFSGLQFPNYSSELNVNALELDDSALYLCASSLDGQETQYFGPGTRLLVL.